This TCR beta chain was recovered during a study of blood T cells in healthy people across ages. Alongside a J-beta primer mix, a sample-barcoded 5' primer served in a second PCR lasting about 6 to 11 cycles. In TCRdb, the 5' RACE reads were re-called with MiXCR into one record per CDR3 protein. The sample shows about 970,000 distinct CDR3 sequences, around 54% of them seen only once. This clonotype was found a few times. The donors, all healthy, were Caucasians living in Russia, aged about 6 to 90. CDR3 length: 14 amino acids. Trimming shortened V by 6 bases and J by 0 bases, and 9 bases separated the two germline ends. The germline V gene has CDR1 LGHDT and CDR2 YNNKEL (reference sequence).

This TCR came from a woman aged 55 to 70 in good health. The sample consisted of blood. This chain joins TRBV3-1 and TRBJ2-4; possibly TRBD2 for D (6 bases). CDR3 coding DNA: TGTGCCAGCAGGTCGGGACTAGCCAAAAACATTCAGTACTTC. It is translated as CASRSGLAKNIQYF.